Here is one T cell receptor (beta chain) with its context. Its antigen remains unknown. Deletions cut 0 bases from V and 5 bases from J, with 8 bases between. Germline V CDR1 and CDR2: LGHNA, YSLEER. The CDR3 contains 15 residues. The sample comes from a study of T cells in localized non-small cell lung cancer. Study-level findings and limits: Among blood samples, higher T cell density accompanied longer overall survival. Median detection of top 100 tumor clones in adjacent lung was about 52 clones. Analysis by sequencing included only one tumor region, so heterogeneity remains possible. Exceeding tumor, uninvolved adjacent lung had the highest T cell clonality.

Profiling relied on immunoSEQ multiplex PCR, and the TCRdb table lists in-frame clones only, not all of them. The table shows 90,000 to 95,000 clones, with roughly 87% occurring only once. The sequence was collected from a man aged 35 to 70 with stage I squamous cell lung carcinoma. This specimen consisted of peripheral blood, obtained before any cancer treatment. The chain carries TRBV4-3 and TRBJ1-6, with unresolved D. CDR3 in DNA: TGCGCCAGCAGCCAAGATAGAAGAGATAATTCACCCCTCCACTTT. Amino acids: CASSQDRRDNSPLHF.